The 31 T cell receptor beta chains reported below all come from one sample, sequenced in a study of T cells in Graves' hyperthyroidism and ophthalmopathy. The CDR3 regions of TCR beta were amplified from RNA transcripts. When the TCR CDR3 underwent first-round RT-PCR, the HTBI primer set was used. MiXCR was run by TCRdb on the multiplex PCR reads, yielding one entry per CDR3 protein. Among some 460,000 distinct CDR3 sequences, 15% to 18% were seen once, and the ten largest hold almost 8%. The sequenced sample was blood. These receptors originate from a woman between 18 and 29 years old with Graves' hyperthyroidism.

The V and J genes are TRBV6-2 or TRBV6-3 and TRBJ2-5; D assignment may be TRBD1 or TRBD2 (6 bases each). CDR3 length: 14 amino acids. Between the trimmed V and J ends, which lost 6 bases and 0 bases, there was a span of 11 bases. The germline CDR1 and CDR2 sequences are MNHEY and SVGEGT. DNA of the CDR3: TGTGCCAGCAGACGAAGGGGGGACCAAGAGACCCAGTACTTC. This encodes CASRRRGDQETQYF.

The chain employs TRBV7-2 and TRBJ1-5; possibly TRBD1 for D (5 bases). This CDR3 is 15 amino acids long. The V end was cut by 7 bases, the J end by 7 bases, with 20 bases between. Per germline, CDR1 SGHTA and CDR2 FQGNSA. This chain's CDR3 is CASNPDGQGGQPQHF. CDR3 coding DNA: TGTGCCAGCAACCCCGATGGGCAGGGAGGCCAGCCCCAGCATTTT. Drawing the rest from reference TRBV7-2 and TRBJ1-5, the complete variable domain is GAGVSQSPSNKVTEKGKDVELRCDPISGHTALYWYRQSLGQGLEFLIYFQGNSAPDKSGLPSDRFSAERTGGSVSTLTIQRTQQEDSAVYLCASNPDGQGGQPQHFGDGTRLSIL.

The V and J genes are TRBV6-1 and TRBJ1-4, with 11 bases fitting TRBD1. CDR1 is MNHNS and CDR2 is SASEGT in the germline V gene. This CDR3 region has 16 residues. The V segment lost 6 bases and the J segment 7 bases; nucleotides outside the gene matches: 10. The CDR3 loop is CASRDRGPMGGEKLFF. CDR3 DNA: TGTGCCAGCAGGGACAGGGGGCCGATGGGGGGTGAAAAACTGTTTTTT.

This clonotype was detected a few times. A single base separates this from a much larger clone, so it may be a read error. The CDR3 nucleotides are TGTGCCAGCATTACCCGACAGGGGGCAGGGGAAAAACTGTTTTTT. Translated, it gives CASITRQGAGEKLFF. V usage is TRBV28 and J usage is TRBJ1-4; 10 bases agree with TRBD1. CDR1 MDHEN and CDR2 SYDVKM come from the germline V gene. This CDR3 has 15 amino acids. V dropped 7 bases and J dropped 8; count of bases not matched to a gene: 10.

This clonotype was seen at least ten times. In DNA form, the CDR3 reads TGCAGTGCTATACAGGAGTCTCGCTACGAGCAGTACTTC. This codes for CSAIQESRYEQYF. The J gene is TRBJ2-7, the V gene TRBV20-1; D is possibly TRBD1 (5 bases). Trimming pared 4 bases from V and 3 bases from J, leaving 13 bases between. Germline CDR1 is DFQATT and CDR2 is SNEGSKA (reference sequence). This CDR3 is 13 amino acids long.

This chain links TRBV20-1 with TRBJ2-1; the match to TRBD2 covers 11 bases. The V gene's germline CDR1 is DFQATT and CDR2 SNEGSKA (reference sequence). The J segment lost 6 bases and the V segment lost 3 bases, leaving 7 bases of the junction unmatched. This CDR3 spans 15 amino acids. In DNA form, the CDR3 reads TGCAGTGCTAGCAGGGGTGGACTAGCGGGCAATGAGCAGTTCTTC. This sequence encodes CSASRGGLAGNEQFF.

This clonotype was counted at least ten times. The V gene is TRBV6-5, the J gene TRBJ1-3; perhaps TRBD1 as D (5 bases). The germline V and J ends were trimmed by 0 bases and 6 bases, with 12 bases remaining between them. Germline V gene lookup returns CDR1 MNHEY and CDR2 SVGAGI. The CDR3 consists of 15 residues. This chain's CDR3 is CASSYSSGSENTIYF. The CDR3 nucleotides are TGTGCCAGCAGTTACTCGTCAGGGTCGGAAAACACCATATATTTT.

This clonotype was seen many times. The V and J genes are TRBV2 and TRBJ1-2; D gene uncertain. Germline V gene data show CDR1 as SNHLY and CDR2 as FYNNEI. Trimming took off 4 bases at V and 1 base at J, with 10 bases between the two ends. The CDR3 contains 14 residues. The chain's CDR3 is CASSGAINNYGYTF. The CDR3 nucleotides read TGTGCCAGCAGTGGGGCCATAAATAACTATGGCTACACCTTC.

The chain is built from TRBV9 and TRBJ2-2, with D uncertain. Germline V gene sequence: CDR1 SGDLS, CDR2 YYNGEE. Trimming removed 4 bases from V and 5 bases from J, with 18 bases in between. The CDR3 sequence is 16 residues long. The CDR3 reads CASSPDRAWRTGELFF. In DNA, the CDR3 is TGTGCCAGCAGCCCTGATAGGGCATGGAGAACCGGGGAGCTGTTTTTT.

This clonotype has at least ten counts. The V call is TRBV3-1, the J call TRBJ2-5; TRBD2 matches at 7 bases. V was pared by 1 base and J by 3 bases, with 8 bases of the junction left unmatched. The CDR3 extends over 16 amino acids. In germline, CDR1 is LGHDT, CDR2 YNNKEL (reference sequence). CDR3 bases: TGTGCCAGCAGCCAAGGAGGCGGGGGTGGTAAAGAGACCCAGTACTTC. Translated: CASSQGGGGGKETQYF.

CDR3 in amino acids: CASSDHTGANEKLFF. The CDR3 coding sequence is TGTGCCAGCAGTGACCACACAGGTGCTAATGAAAAACTGTTTTTT. The gene calls are TRBV25-1 and TRBJ1-4; weak D call: TRBD1 (5 bases). Germline CDR1 MGHDK, CDR2 SYGVNS. V lost 3 bases and J 3 bases, leaving 11 bases between the germline ends. CDR3 length equals 15 residues. The full variable domain, in which reference TRBV25-1 and TRBJ1-4 provide the parts outside the CDR3, is EADIYQTPRYLVIGTGKKITLECSQTMGHDKMYWYQQDPGMELHLIHYSYGVNSTEKGDLSSESTVSRIRTEHFPLTLESARPSHTSQYLCASSDHTGANEKLFFGSGTQLSVL.

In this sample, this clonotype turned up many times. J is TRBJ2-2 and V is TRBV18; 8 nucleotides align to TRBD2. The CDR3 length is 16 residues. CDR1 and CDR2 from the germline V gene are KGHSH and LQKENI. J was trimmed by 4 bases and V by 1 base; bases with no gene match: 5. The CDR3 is CASSPRREGSTGELFF. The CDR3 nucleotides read TGTGCCAGCTCACCACGACGGGAGGGGAGCACCGGGGAGCTGTTTTTT.

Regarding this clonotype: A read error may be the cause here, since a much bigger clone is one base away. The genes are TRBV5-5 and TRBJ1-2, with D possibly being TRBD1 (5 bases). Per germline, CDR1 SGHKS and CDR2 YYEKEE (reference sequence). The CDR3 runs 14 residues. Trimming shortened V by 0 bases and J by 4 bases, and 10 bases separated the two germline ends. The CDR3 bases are TGTGCCAGCAGCTTGGCTGGAGGGGCCTATGGCTACACCTTC. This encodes CASSLAGGAYGYTF.

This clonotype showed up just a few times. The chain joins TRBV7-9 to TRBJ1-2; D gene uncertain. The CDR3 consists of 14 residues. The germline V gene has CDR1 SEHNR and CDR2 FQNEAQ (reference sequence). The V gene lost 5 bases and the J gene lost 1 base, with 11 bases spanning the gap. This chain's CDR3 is CASSPYTVNYGYTF. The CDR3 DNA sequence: TGTGCCAGCAGCCCCTACACAGTTAACTATGGCTACACCTTC.

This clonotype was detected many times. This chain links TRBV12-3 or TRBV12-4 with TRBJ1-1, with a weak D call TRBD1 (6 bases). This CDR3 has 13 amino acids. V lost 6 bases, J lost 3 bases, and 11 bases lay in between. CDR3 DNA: TGTGCCAGCAGGAGGGGGTACTACACTGAAGCTTTCTTT. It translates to CASRRGYYTEAFF.

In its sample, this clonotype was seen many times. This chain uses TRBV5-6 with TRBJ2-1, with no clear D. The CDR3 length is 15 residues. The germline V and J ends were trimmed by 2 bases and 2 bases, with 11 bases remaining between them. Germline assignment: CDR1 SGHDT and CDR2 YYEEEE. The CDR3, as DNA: TGTGCCAGCAGCTTAGATGGTGCCGCCTACAATGAGCAGTTCTTC. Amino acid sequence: CASSLDGAAYNEQFF.

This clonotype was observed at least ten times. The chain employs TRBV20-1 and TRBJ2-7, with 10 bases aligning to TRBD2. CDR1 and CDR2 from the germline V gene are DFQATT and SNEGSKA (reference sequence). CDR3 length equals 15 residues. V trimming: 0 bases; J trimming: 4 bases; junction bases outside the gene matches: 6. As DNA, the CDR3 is TGCAGTGCTAGAGATTGGGCTAGCGGGAGATACGAGCAGTACTTC. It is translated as CSARDWASGRYEQYF.

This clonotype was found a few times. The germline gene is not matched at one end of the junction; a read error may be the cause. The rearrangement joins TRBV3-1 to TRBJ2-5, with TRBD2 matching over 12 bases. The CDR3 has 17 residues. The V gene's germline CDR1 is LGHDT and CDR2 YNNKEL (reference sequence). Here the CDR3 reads CASSQGRTSGDQKTQYF. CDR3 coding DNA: TGTGCCAGCAGCCAAGGAAGGACTAGCGGGGACCAAAAGACCCAGTACTTC.

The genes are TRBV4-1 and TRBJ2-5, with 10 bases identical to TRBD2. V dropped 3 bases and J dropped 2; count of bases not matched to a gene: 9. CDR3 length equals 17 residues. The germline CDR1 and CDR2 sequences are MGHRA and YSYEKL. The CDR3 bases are TGCGCCAGCAGCCAGGGGCCAGCGGGGGGGCGACAAGAGACCCAGTACTTC. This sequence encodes CASSQGPAGGRQETQYF.

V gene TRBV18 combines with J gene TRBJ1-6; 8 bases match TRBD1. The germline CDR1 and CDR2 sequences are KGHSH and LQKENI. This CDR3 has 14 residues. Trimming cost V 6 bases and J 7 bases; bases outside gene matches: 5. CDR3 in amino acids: CASSDRDRNSPLHF. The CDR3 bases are TGTGCCAGCTCGGACCGGGACAGGAATTCACCCCTCCACTTT. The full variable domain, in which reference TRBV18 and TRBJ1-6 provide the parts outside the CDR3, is NAGVMQNPRHLVRRRGQEARLRCSPMKGHSHVYWYRQLPEEGLKFMVYLQKENIIDESGMPKERFSAEFPKEGPSILRIQQVVRGDSAAYFCASSDRDRNSPLHFGNGTRLTVT.

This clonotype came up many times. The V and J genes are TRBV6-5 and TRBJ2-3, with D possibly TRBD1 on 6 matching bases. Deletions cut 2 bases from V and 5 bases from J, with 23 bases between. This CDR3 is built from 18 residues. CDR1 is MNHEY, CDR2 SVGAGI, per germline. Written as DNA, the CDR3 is TGTGCCAGCAGTTACCCCGCCAGGACAGAGGATGGCAGAGATACGCAGTATTTT. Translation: CASSYPARTEDGRDTQYF.

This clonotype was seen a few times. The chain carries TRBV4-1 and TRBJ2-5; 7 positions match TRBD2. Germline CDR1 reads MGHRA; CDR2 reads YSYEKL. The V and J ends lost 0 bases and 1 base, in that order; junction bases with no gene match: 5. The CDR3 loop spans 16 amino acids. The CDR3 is CASSQDSSGVQETQYF. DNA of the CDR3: TGCGCCAGCAGCCAAGACTCGAGCGGGGTCCAAGAGACCCAGTACTTC.

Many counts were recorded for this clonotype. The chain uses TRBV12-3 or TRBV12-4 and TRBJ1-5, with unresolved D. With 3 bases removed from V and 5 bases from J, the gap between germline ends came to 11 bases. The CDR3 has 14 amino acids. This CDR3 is CASSLNGQDQPQHF. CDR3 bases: TGTGCCAGCAGTTTGAACGGGCAGGATCAGCCCCAGCATTTT.

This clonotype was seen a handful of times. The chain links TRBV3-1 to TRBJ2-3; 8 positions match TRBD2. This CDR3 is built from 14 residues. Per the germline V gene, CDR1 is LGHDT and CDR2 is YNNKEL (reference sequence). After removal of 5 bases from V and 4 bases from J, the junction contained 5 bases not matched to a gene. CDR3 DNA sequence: TGTGCCAGCAGCACTCGGGGGGGCCCAGATACGCAGTATTTT. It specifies CASSTRGGPDTQYF.

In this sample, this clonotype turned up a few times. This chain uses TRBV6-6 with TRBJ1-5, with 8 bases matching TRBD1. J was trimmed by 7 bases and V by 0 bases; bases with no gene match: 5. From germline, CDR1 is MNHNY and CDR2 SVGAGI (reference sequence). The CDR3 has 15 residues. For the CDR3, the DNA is TGTGCCAGCAGTTACTCGACAGGGGCGGGCCAGCCCCAGCATTTT. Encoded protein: CASSYSTGAGQPQHF.

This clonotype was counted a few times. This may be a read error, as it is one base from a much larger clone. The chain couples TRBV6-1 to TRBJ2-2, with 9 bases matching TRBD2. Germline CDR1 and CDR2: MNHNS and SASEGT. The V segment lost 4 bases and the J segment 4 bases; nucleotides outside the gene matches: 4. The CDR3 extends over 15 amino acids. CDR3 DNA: TGTGCCAGCAGTGCGCGGCGGGGGGGCACCGGGGAGCTGTTTTTT. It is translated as CASSARRGGTGELFF.

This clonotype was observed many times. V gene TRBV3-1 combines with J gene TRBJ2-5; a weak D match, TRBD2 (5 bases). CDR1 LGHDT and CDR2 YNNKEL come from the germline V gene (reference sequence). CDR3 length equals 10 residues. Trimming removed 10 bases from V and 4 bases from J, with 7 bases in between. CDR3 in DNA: TGTGCCACCGGAGGAGAGACCCAGTACTTC. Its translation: CATGGETQYF.

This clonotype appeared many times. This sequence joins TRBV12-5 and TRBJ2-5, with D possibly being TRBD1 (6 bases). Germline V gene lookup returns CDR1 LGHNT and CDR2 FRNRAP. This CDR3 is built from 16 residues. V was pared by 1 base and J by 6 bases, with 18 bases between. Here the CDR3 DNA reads TGTGCTAGTGGTTTGGGCCAGTTCCCAGGGGCAAAGACCCAGTACTTC. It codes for CASGLGQFPGAKTQYF.

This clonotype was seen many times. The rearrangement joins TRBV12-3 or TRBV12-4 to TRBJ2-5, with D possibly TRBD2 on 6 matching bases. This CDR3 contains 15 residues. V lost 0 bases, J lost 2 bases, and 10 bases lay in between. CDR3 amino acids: CASSLALGGQETQYF. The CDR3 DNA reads TGTGCCAGCAGTTTAGCGCTGGGGGGACAAGAGACCCAGTACTTC.

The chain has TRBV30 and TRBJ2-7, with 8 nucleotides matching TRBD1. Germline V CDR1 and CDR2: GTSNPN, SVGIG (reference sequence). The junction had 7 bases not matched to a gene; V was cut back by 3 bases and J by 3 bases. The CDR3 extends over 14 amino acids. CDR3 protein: CAWRKGGQGYEQYF. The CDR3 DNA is TGTGCCTGGAGGAAAGGCGGACAGGGCTACGAGCAGTACTTC.

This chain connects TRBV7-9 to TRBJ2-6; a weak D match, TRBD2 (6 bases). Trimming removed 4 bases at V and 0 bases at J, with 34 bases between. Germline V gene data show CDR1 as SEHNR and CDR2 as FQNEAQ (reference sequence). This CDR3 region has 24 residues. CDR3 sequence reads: CASSSPFRWEVGWSIASGANVLTF. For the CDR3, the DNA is TGTGCCAGCAGCTCGCCCTTTCGGTGGGAGGTTGGTTGGTCAATAGCCTCTGGGGCCAACGTCCTGACTTTC.